This T cell receptor beta chain was sequenced for a study of T cells in Graves' hyperthyroidism and ophthalmopathy. Study results and limitations: Blood also held most thyroid clonotypes expanded beyond 0.001. Ophthalmopathy was told apart from stable hyperthyroidism by a 13 V-J model.

Notes on this clonotype: What it binds is not known.

Germline CDR1 DFQATT, CDR2 SNEGSKA (reference sequence). V dropped 0 bases and J dropped 3 bases, with 14 bases sitting between them. The CDR3 spans 15 residues. Investigators excluded patients with uncontrolled infection, other autoimmune disease, pregnancy or lactation. Clinical symptoms, serum thyroxine and TRAb, thyroid ultrasound and orbital computed tomography were used for the diagnoses. Template material for amplifying TCR beta CDR3 regions consisted of RNA transcripts. Using the HTBI primer set, a first-round RT-PCR was run on the TCR CDR3. Each CDR3 protein is one row after TCRdb ran MiXCR on the multiplex PCR reads. This table holds 600,000 to 700,000 distinct CDR3 sequences, roughly 46% found once.

The V gene is TRBV20-1, the J gene TRBJ2-5; D tentatively reads TRBD1 or TRBD2 (6 bases each). This clonotype was sampled from an adult man with Graves' disease, either hyperthyroidism or ophthalmopathy (not recorded which). Material for sequencing was peripheral blood or thyroid tissue (not recorded which). This CDR3 reads CSARESHREEETQYF. CDR3 DNA: TGCAGTGCTAGAGAATCCCACAGGGAGGAAGAGACCCAGTACTTC.